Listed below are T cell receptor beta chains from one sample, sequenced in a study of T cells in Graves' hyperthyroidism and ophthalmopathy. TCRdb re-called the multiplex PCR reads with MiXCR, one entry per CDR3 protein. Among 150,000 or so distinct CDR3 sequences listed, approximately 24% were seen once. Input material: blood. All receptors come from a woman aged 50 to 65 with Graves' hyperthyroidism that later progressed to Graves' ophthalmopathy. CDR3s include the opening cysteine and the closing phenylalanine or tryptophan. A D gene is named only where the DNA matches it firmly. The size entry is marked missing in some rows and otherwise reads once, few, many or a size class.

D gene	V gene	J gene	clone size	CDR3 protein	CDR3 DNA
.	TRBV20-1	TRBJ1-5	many	CSARGGGQPQHF	TGCAGTGCTAGGGGGGGGGGTCAGCCCCAGCATTTT
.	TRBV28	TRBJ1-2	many	CASSYSRGNYGYTF	TGTGCCAGCAGTTACTCCAGGGGCAACTATGGCTACACCTTC
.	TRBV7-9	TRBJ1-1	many	CASSVTYSPEAFF	TGTGCCAGCAGCGTGACGTACTCCCCTGAAGCTTTCTTT
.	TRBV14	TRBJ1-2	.	CASSQLSYGYTF	TGTGCCAGCAGCCAACTCAGCTATGGCTACACCTTC
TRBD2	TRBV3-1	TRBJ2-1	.	CASSQNGAGGDYYNEQFF	TGTGCCAGCAGCCAAAATGGGGCGGGAGGGGACTACTACAATGAGCAGTTCTTC
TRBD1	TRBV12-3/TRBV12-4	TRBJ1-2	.	CASSSGQGARGYTF	TGTGCCAGCAGTTCGGGACAGGGGGCTCGTGGCTACACCTTC
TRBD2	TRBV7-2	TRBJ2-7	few	CASGIMGLAVEQYF	TGTGCCAGCGGCATTATGGGACTAGCGGTCGAGCAGTACTTC
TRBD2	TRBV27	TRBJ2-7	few	CASRLLAGAYEQYF	TGTGCCAGCAGACTACTAGCGGGAGCTTACGAGCAGTACTTC
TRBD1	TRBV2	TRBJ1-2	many	CASSEAGTGGYGYTF	TGTGCCAGCAGTGAAGCTGGGACAGGGGGGTATGGCTACACCTTC
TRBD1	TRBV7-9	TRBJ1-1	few	CASSLDRDRGLVNTEAFF	TGTGCCAGCAGCTTAGACCGGGACAGGGGGCTAGTGAACACTGAAGCTTTCTTT
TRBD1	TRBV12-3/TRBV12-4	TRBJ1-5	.	CASSRTGTGQPQHF	TGTGCCAGCAGCAGGACAGGGACGGGACAGCCCCAGCATTTT
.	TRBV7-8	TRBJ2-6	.	CASSLEAGSVLTF	TGTGCCAGCAGCTTAGAGGCAGGGTCCGTCCTGACTTTC
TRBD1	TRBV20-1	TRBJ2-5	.	CSAQLDRGETQYF	TGCAGTGCCCAGCTTGACAGGGGGGAGACCCAGTACTTC
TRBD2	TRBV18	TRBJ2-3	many	CASSSFPSGTVGDTQYF	TGTGCCAGCTCATCTTTCCCTAGCGGAACCGTTGGGGATACGCAGTATTTT
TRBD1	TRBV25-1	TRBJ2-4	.	CASSGTGVNIQYF	TGTGCCAGCAGTGGCACAGGGGTAAACATTCAGTACTTC
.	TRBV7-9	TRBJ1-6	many	CASSPYPNSPLHF	TGTGCCAGCAGCCCATATCCGAATTCACCCCTCCACTTT
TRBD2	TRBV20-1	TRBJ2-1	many	CSATPLAGVRNEQFF	TGCAGTGCTACCCCGCTAGCGGGAGTTAGAAATGAGCAGTTCTTC
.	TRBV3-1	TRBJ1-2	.	CASNQDFARGYTF	TGTGCCAGCAACCAAGATTTCGCCCGTGGCTACACCTTC
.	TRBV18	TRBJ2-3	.	CASSLSPLADTQYF	TGTGCCAGCTCACTCAGTCCCCTCGCAGATACGCAGTATTTT
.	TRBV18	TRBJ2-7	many	CASSPPLEYEQYF	TGTGCCAGCTCACCACCGTTAGAGTACGAGCAGTACTTC
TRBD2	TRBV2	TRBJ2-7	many	CASSEFGRELHEQYF	TGTGCCAGCAGTGAATTCGGGCGGGAGCTGCACGAGCAGTACTTC
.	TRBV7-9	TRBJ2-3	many	CASSWDRADTQYF	TGTGCCAGCAGCTGGGACCGGGCAGATACGCAGTATTTT
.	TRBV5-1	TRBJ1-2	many	CASSLAGLGDYGYTF	TGCGCCAGCAGCTTGGCAGGGCTTGGAGACTATGGCTACACCTTC
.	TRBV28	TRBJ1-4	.	CASSFHPSSTNEKLFF	TGTGCCAGCAGTTTCCACCCATCCTCAACTAATGAAAAACTGTTTTTT
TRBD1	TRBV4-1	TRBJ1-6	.	CASTSFDRGNSPLHF	TGCGCCAGCACCTCGTTTGACAGGGGTAATTCACCCCTCCACTTT
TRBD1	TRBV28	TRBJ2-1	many	CASREGTGKYNEQFF	TGTGCCAGCAGGGAAGGGACAGGGAAATACAATGAGCAGTTCTTC
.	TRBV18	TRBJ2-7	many	CASSPPSKAYEQYF	TGTGCCAGCTCACCACCAAGTAAGGCCTACGAGCAGTACTTC
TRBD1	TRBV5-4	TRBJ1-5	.	CASSERQGDPQHF	TGTGCCAGCAGCGAGAGACAGGGCGATCCCCAGCATTTT
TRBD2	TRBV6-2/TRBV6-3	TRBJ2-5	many	CASTLRTRSASETQYF	TGTGCCAGCACCCTAAGGACTAGAAGTGCGTCGGAGACCCAGTACTTC
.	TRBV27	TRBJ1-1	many	CASSRTWNTEAFF	TGTGCCAGCAGCCGGACTTGGAACACTGAAGCTTTCTTT
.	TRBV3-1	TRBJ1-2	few	CASSQESSPYGYTF	TGTGCCAGCAGCCAAGAATCCAGCCCCTATGGCTACACCTTC
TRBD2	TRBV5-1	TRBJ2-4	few	CASSLGTSENIQYF	TGCGCCAGCAGCTTGGGGACTAGCGAAAACATTCAGTACTTC